This is a list of T cell receptor beta chains from one sample in a study of early T cells in non-severe SARS-CoV-2 infection. Each CDR3 protein gets one entry after TCRdb re-called the 5' RACE reads with MiXCR. The table shows roughly 25,000 distinct CDR3 sequences, with about 5.1% occurring only once. The material sequenced was whole blood. Receptor source: an adult who was a healthcare worker with PCR-confirmed SARS-CoV-2 infection or an uninfected control (not recorded which). CDR3s include the opening cysteine and the closing phenylalanine or tryptophan. D genes are given only for firm matches. Size tells how often a clone was seen (once, few, many) or the class of an expanded clone, and some rows leave it out.

D: TRBD1; V: TRBV3-1; J: TRBJ2-3; size: many; CDR3: CASSQEIPGTGGPTDTQYF; DNA: TGTGCCAGCAGCCAAGAAATCCCCGGGACAGGAGGTCCCACAGATACGCAGTATTTT
D: NA; V: TRBV12-3/TRBV12-4; J: TRBJ1-5; size: NA; CDR3: CASSFRDTNQPQHF; DNA: TGTGCCAGCAGTTTCCGGGACACCAATCAGCCCCAGCATTTT
D: NA; V: TRBV18; J: TRBJ2-7; size: NA; CDR3: CASSPGIGIYEQYF; DNA: TGTGCCAGCTCACCAGGAATAGGGATATACGAGCAGTACTTC
D: NA; V: TRBV20-1; J: TRBJ2-7; size: many; CDR3: CSARGLGTYEQYF; DNA: TGCAGTGCTCGAGGGCTGGGGACCTACGAGCAGTACTTC
D: NA; V: TRBV29-1; J: TRBJ1-6; size: NA; CDR3: CSVADGSSYNSPLHF; DNA: TGCAGCGTTGCCGACGGAAGCTCCTATAATTCACCCCTCCACTTT
D: TRBD2; V: TRBV4-2; J: TRBJ2-3; size: few; CDR3: CASSQGLAGGRADTQYF; DNA: TGTGCCAGCAGCCAGGGTCTAGCGGGGGGGCGGGCAGATACGCAGTATTTT
D: TRBD2; V: TRBV4-1; J: TRBJ2-1; size: many; CDR3: CASSQDRVASGNNEQFF; DNA: TGCGCCAGCAGCCAAGATCGGGTGGCTAGCGGCAACAATGAGCAGTTCTTC
D: NA; V: TRBV7-8; J: TRBJ2-3; size: many; CDR3: CASSLVGDLLDTQYF; DNA: TGTGCCAGCAGCTTAGTCGGCGACCTTTTGGATACGCAGTATTTT
D: NA; V: TRBV7-9; J: TRBJ2-6; size: many; CDR3: CASSLTGANVLTF; DNA: TGTGCCAGCAGTTTAACTGGGGCCAACGTCCTGACTTTC
D: NA; V: TRBV18; J: TRBJ1-5; size: few; CDR3: CASSPHSNQPQHF; DNA: TGTGCCAGCTCACCGCACAGCAATCAGCCCCAGCATTTT
D: TRBD1; V: TRBV12-3/TRBV12-4; J: TRBJ1-5; size: NA; CDR3: CASSGQANQPQHF; DNA: TGTGCCAGCAGTGGACAGGCGAATCAGCCCCAGCATTTT
D: NA; V: TRBV20-1; J: TRBJ2-3; size: NA; CDR3: CSAVDGEDNTDTQYF; DNA: TGCAGTGCTGTAGACGGGGAGGATAATACAGATACGCAGTATTTT
D: NA; V: TRBV19; J: TRBJ1-1; size: many; CDR3: CASSKREGAEAFF; DNA: TGTGCCAGTAGTAAACGAGAAGGCGCTGAAGCTTTCTTT
D: NA; V: TRBV10-3; J: TRBJ2-7; size: NA; CDR3: CAISEGTTTGNEQYF; DNA: TGTGCCATCAGTGAGGGAACCACAACAGGGAACGAGCAGTACTTC
D: NA; V: TRBV15; J: TRBJ2-5; size: NA; CDR3: CATSRARETQYF; DNA: TGTGCCACCAGCAGGGCGCGGGAGACCCAGTACTTC
D: TRBD1; V: TRBV11-2; J: TRBJ2-7; size: many; CDR3: CASSWDRMSYEQYF; DNA: TGTGCCAGCAGCTGGGACAGGATGTCCTACGAGCAGTACTTC
D: NA; V: TRBV12-3/TRBV12-4; J: TRBJ2-7; size: NA; CDR3: CASSPTGSYEQYF; DNA: TGTGCCAGCAGTCCGACAGGAAGCTACGAGCAGTACTTC
D: NA; V: TRBV7-2; J: TRBJ1-2; size: many; CDR3: CASSPGQGYGYTF; DNA: TGTGCCAGCAGCCCCGGCCAAGGCTATGGCTACACCTTC
D: NA; V: TRBV19; J: TRBJ2-5; size: few; CDR3: CASSKRTEQETQYF; DNA: TGTGCCAGTAGTAAGAGGACAGAACAAGAGACCCAGTACTTC
D: NA; V: TRBV14; J: TRBJ2-3; size: few; CDR3: CASSQSRGGDTDTQYF; DNA: TGTGCCAGCAGCCAATCCCGAGGGGGGGACACAGATACGCAGTATTTT
D: TRBD1; V: TRBV7-9; J: TRBJ2-4; size: NA; CDR3: CASTAGGFQNIQYF; DNA: TGTGCCAGCACCGCAGGGGGATTCCAAAACATTCAGTACTTC
D: TRBD1; V: TRBV5-1; J: TRBJ2-5; size: many; CDR3: CASSLAVGGRDQETQYF; DNA: TGCGCCAGCAGCTTGGCAGTAGGGGGCAGGGACCAAGAGACCCAGTACTTC
D: TRBD1; V: TRBV10-3; J: TRBJ1-2; size: few; CDR3: CAISLGQGPLYGYTF; DNA: TGTGCCATCAGCCTCGGACAGGGACCACTCTATGGCTACACCTTC
D: NA; V: TRBV18; J: TRBJ2-7; size: many; CDR3: CASSPRPGSEQYF; DNA: TGTGCCAGCTCACCACGCCCCGGGTCCGAGCAGTACTTC
D: NA; V: TRBV6-5; J: TRBJ1-3; size: NA; CDR3: CASSYGRSSGNTIYF; DNA: TGTGCCAGCAGTTATGGGCGGTCCTCTGGAAACACCATATATTTT
D: TRBD1; V: TRBV6-6; J: TRBJ2-3; size: NA; CDR3: CASSGQGGVDTQYF; DNA: TGTGCCAGCAGTGGACAGGGGGGAGTAGATACGCAGTATTTT
D: TRBD2; V: TRBV11-2; J: TRBJ2-7; size: NA; CDR3: CASSLETSHDEQYF; DNA: TGTGCCAGCAGCTTAGAGACTAGCCATGACGAGCAGTACTTC
D: TRBD1; V: TRBV29-1; J: TRBJ2-7; size: NA; CDR3: CSVGSGTGVYEQYF; DNA: TGCAGCGTCGGTTCCGGGACAGGGGTCTACGAGCAGTACTTC
D: TRBD1; V: TRBV2; J: TRBJ2-7; size: NA; CDR3: CASSISPGTGYYEQYF; DNA: TGTGCCAGCAGCATATCACCCGGGACAGGGTACTACGAGCAGTACTTC
D: NA; V: TRBV18; J: TRBJ1-4; size: many; CDR3: CASSTHPPATNEKLFF; DNA: TGTGCCAGCTCAACTCATCCCCCTGCAACTAATGAAAAACTGTTTTTT
D: NA; V: TRBV6-6; J: TRBJ2-3; size: many; CDR3: CASSYGGSRVTQYF; DNA: TGTGCCAGCAGTTACGGAGGTAGCCGAGTTACGCAGTATTTT
D: NA; V: TRBV5-1; J: TRBJ1-2; size: many; CDR3: CASSLAGFYGYTF; DNA: TGCGCCAGCAGCTTGGCAGGTTTCTATGGCTACACCTTC
D: NA; V: TRBV6-5; J: TRBJ2-7; size: many; CDR3: CASSYARARDEQYF; DNA: TGTGCCAGCAGTTACGCCCGAGCCCGGGACGAGCAGTACTTC
D: NA; V: TRBV7-8; J: TRBJ1-5; size: many; CDR3: CASSSRDTQHF; DNA: TGTGCCAGCAGCTCAAGGGACACCCAGCATTTT
D: TRBD2; V: TRBV6-1; J: TRBJ2-1; size: many; CDR3: CASSETPLVAGGSNEQFF; DNA: TGTGCCAGCAGTGAAACTCCCCTAGTAGCGGGGGGGAGCAATGAGCAGTTCTTC
D: NA; V: TRBV12-3/TRBV12-4; J: TRBJ1-1; size: medium-sized; CDR3: CASSLVRRGATEAFF; DNA: TGTGCCAGCAGTTTAGTGCGGAGAGGCGCGACTGAAGCTTTCTTT
D: NA; V: TRBV19; J: TRBJ2-7; size: few; CDR3: CASSTAGQRMYEQYF; DNA: TGTGCCAGTAGTACAGCGGGACAGAGGATGTACGAGCAGTACTTC
D: NA; V: TRBV29-1; J: TRBJ2-3; size: few; CDR3: CSVEVGEGILTDTQYF; DNA: TGCAGCGTTGAAGTGGGCGAGGGAATACTCACAGATACGCAGTATTTT
D: TRBD1; V: TRBV9; J: TRBJ2-7; size: many; CDR3: CASSVAAGGGEQYF; DNA: TGTGCCAGCAGCGTAGCGGCAGGGGGTGGCGAGCAGTACTTC
D: TRBD1; V: TRBV9; J: TRBJ1-4; size: many; CDR3: CASGEGTGNEKLFF; DNA: TGTGCCAGCGGGGAGGGGACAGGGAATGAAAAACTGTTTTTT
D: TRBD1; V: TRBV6-6; J: TRBJ1-1; size: many; CDR3: CASSRGQGNTEAFF; DNA: TGTGCCAGCAGCCGGGGACAGGGGAACACTGAAGCTTTCTTT
D: NA; V: TRBV20-1; J: TRBJ1-2; size: many; CDR3: CSAPRRGEGYTF; DNA: TGCAGTGCTCCTCGCCGCGGGGAAGGGTACACCTTC
D: NA; V: TRBV20-1; J: TRBJ1-4; size: NA; CDR3: CSAKTGGNEKLFF; DNA: TGCAGTGCTAAGACAGGAGGGAATGAAAAACTGTTTTTT
D: NA; V: TRBV13; J: TRBJ2-2; size: NA; CDR3: CASSPPSTGELFF; DNA: TGTGCCAGCAGCCCCCCGAGCACCGGGGAGCTGTTTTTT
D: TRBD1; V: TRBV10-3; J: TRBJ2-5; size: many; CDR3: CAISAPGRGPQETQYF; DNA: TGTGCCATCAGTGCGCCAGGCAGGGGGCCTCAAGAGACCCAGTACTTC
D: TRBD2; V: TRBV29-1; J: TRBJ2-1; size: few; CDR3: CSVDSGSSYNEQFF; DNA: TGCAGCGTTGACAGCGGGAGCTCCTACAATGAGCAGTTCTTC
D: NA; V: TRBV9; J: TRBJ1-2; size: many; CDR3: CASSVGGDYGYTF; DNA: TGTGCCAGCAGCGTAGGAGGGGACTATGGCTACACCTTC
D: TRBD1; V: TRBV7-9; J: TRBJ1-1; size: many; CDR3: CASSLAGQGGTEAFF; DNA: TGTGCCAGCAGCTTAGCCGGACAGGGTGGGACTGAAGCTTTCTTT
D: TRBD1; V: TRBV29-1; J: TRBJ2-7; size: many; CDR3: CSVRDSSYEQYF; DNA: TGCAGCGTTCGGGACAGCTCCTACGAGCAGTACTTC
D: NA; V: TRBV11-3; J: TRBJ2-1; size: many; CDR3: CASSSRHRDGEQFF; DNA: TGTGCCAGCAGCTCCCGCCACCGGGACGGCGAGCAGTTCTTC
D: TRBD2; V: TRBV6-2/TRBV6-3; J: TRBJ2-2; size: many; CDR3: CASSHGGLAKTGELFF; DNA: TGTGCCAGCAGCCACGGGGGACTAGCGAAGACCGGGGAGCTGTTTTTT
D: NA; V: TRBV12-3/TRBV12-4; J: TRBJ1-6; size: few; CDR3: CASSLGPRGTNNSPLHF; DNA: TGTGCCAGCAGTTTGGGGCCCCGGGGTACGAATAATTCACCCCTCCACTTT
D: NA; V: TRBV27; J: TRBJ2-2; size: many; CDR3: CASSRGSGELFF; DNA: TGTGCCAGCAGCAGGGGTTCCGGGGAGCTGTTTTTT